The table lists the clone carrying this T cell receptor (beta chain) with a count of one. Antigen specificity is unknown. The data originate from a study of tumor-infiltrating lymphocytes in localized non-small cell lung cancer. Overall study results and limits: T-cell fraction did not differ between immunotypes IM1 and IM2. Different pieces of the same tissue went to different assays, confounding technical variation with intratumor heterogeneity. Recurrence-free survival showed no association with tumor T-cell fraction. Only some patients had TCR sequencing, depending on available tissue.

The germline V gene has CDR1 SEHNR and CDR2 FQNEAQ (reference sequence). This CDR3 contains 15 residues. V was clipped by 5 bases and J by 3 bases; unmatched bases: 5. Using immunoSEQ multiplex PCR, the repertoire was profiled, and TCRdb retains in-frame clones only, with some absent. Of 21,000 or so clones in the sample, over 70% were seen once. The receptor's source is a human donor with non-small cell lung cancer. Sequences were obtained from lung tumor tissue. V usage is TRBV7-9 and J usage is TRBJ2-2; 8 bases are a match to TRBD1. CDR3 amino acids: CASSPGTGYTGELFF. In DNA form, the CDR3 reads TGTGCCAGCAGCCCGGGGACAGGATACACCGGGGAGCTGTTTTTT.